Below are 9 T cell receptor beta chains sequenced from a single sample in a study of CD8+ T cells in alopecia areata. Treatment of the sample: oral pan-JAK inhibitor, 5-10 mg twice daily. Sequencing relied on a cDNA template that was reverse transcribed from extracted RNA. Only in-frame clones appear in the TCRdb table, and some are missing; sequencing was by immunoSEQ multiplex PCR. Here the sample spans roughly 200,000 clones, about 53% being singletons. The source was CD8+ T cells sorted from blood, collected at week 24, from a patient treated with tofacitinib. Receptors originate from a human donor with alopecia areata.

The chain combines TRBV7-8 with TRBJ2-1; no clear D. Germline CDR1 reads SGHVS; CDR2 reads FQNEAQ. The CDR3 runs 12 residues. The ends were cut back, 5 bases at V and 5 bases at J, with 7 bases in the middle. The CDR3 coding sequence is TGTGCCAGCAGCCTCCGTAACAATGAGCAGTTCTTC. Protein product: CASSLRNNEQFF.

The chain recombines TRBV7-9 with TRBJ1-5; 7 nucleotides agree with TRBD1. J was trimmed by 7 bases and V by 4 bases; bases with no gene match: 7. Looked up from germline, CDR1 is SEHNR and CDR2 is FQNEAQ (reference sequence). The CDR3 has 14 residues. CDR3 amino acids: CASSSGTVDQPQHF. CDR3 DNA: TGTGCCAGCAGCTCCGGGACAGTAGACCAGCCCCAGCATTTT.

V gene TRBV15 combines with J gene TRBJ2-2, with D uncertain. CDR1 is LNHNV, CDR2 YYDKDF, per germline (reference sequence). Trimming left V 4 bases short and J 5 bases short, with 8 bases between. The CDR3 sequence is 13 residues long. CDR3 nucleotides: TGTGCCACCAGCACGGAAAGAACCGGGGAGCTGTTTTTT. It specifies CATSTERTGELFF.

This clone was seen just once. Other DNA sequences in this sample translate to the same CDR3. The J gene is TRBJ2-7, the V gene TRBV29-1; tentative D call: TRBD1 (6 bases). Germline lookup yields CDR1 SQVTM and CDR2 ANQGSEA. The CDR3 length is 14 residues. V lost 2 bases and J lost 0, with 11 bases in between. This CDR3 is CSVETGKSSYEQYF. The CDR3 nucleotides read TGCAGCGTTGAAACAGGGAAAAGCTCCTACGAGCAGTACTTC.

This sequence joins TRBV9 and TRBJ2-3; D assignment may be TRBD1 or TRBD2 (6 bases each). Trimming removed 2 bases at V and 0 bases at J, with 13 bases between. The germline V gene encodes CDR1 SGDLS and CDR2 YYNGEE. The CDR3 extends over 16 amino acids. The CDR3 here is CASSVGGGSSTDTQYF. Written as DNA, the CDR3 is TGTGCCAGCAGCGTCGGGGGCGGTTCTAGCACAGATACGCAGTATTTT.

V and J are TRBV6-1 and TRBJ1-2, with D hard to call. Germline-derived CDR1 and CDR2 are MNHNS and SASEGT. V was trimmed by 2 bases and J by 4 bases, leaving 2 bases between them. This CDR3 is 11 amino acids long. The CDR3 DNA reads as TGTGCCAGCAGTGAAAGCTATGGCTACACCTTC. It yields the protein CASSESYGYTF.

The genes are TRBV5-1 and TRBJ1-1; D remains ambiguous. V was cut by 0 bases and J by 1 base, with 4 bases left in between. CDR1 is SGHRS, CDR2 YFSETQ, per germline. The CDR3 length is 13 residues. The CDR3 protein is CASSLDRNTEAFF. CDR3 nucleotide sequence: TGCGCCAGCAGCTTGGACAGGAACACTGAAGCTTTCTTT.

This clone occurred a few times. The rearrangement joins TRBV4-3 to TRBJ1-5; D gene unclear. V lost 0 bases and J 6 bases, leaving 6 bases between the germline ends. The CDR3 runs 13 residues. Germline V CDR1 and CDR2: LGHNA, YSLEER. The CDR3 DNA follows: TGCGCCAGCAGCCAAGATCTTCCTCAGCCCCAGCATTTT. It is translated as CASSQDLPQPQHF.

This chain uses TRBV5-1 with TRBJ1-2; D possibly corresponds to TRBD1 (5 bases). The V end was cut by 1 base, the J end by 8 bases, with 12 bases between. CDR1 SGHRS and CDR2 YFSETQ come from the germline V gene. The CDR3 extends over 13 amino acids. CDR3 bases: TGCGCCAGCAGCTTGCCTGGGGGAGACGGCTACACCTTC. Translated: CASSLPGGDGYTF.